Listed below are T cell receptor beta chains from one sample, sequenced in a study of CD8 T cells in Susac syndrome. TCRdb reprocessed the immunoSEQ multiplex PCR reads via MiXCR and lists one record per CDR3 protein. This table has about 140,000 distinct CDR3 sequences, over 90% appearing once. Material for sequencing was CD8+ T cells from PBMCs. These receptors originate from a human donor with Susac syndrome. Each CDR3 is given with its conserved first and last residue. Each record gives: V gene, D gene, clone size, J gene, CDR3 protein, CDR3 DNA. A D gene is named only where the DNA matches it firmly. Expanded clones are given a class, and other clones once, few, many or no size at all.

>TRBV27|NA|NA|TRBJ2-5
CASSLSIGSGETQYF
TGTGCCAGCAGTTTATCGATTGGGTCGGGAGAGACCCAGTACTTC
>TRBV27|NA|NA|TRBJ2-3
CASSVGASGTDTQYF
TGTGCCAGCAGTGTGGGGGCTAGCGGCACAGATACGCAGTATTTT
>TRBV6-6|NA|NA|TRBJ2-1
CASSYSRIGEQFF
TGTGCCAGCAGTTACTCGAGGATTGGTGAGCAGTTCTTC
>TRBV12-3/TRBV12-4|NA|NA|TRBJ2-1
CASSFSQSSYNEQFF
TGTGCCAGCAGTTTTTCACAGAGCTCCTACAATGAGCAGTTCTTC
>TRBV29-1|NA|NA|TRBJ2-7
CSALDNYEQYF
TGCAGCGCCCTGGACAACTACGAGCAGTACTTC
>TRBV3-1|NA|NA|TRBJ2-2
CASSQPTEGNTGELFF
TGTGCCAGCAGCCAGCCGACAGAGGGGAACACCGGGGAGCTGTTTTTT
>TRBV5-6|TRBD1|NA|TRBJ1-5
CASSLGGTGYQPQHF
TGTGCCAGCAGCTTGGGCGGGACAGGGTATCAGCCCCAGCATTTT
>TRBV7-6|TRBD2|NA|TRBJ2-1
CASSLDPLAGGSLVSEQFF
TGTGCCAGCAGCTTAGATCCCCTAGCGGGAGGGAGTCTGGTCAGTGAGCAGTTCTTC
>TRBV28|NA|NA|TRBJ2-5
CASSSQGGTVQETQYF
TGTGCCAGCAGTTCGCAGGGAGGGACAGTACAAGAGACCCAGTACTTC
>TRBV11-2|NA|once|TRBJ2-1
CASSPWREEEHNEQFF
TGTGCCAGCAGCCCTTGGAGGGAAGAGGAACACAATGAGCAGTTCTTC
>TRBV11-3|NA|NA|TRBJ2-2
CASSWALGTGELFF
TGTGCCAGCAGCTGGGCCCTGGGGACCGGGGAGCTGTTTTTT
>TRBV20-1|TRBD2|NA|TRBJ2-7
CSARDRGTSGSPYEQYF
TGCAGTGCTAGAGATCGGGGGACTAGCGGGAGCCCCTACGAGCAGTACTTC
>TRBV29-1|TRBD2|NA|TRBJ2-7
CSVMTGGGYEQYF
TGCAGCGTGATGACTGGCGGGGGCTACGAGCAGTACTTC
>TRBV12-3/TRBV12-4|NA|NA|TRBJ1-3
CASQGGLDGNTIYF
TGTGCCAGCCAGGGAGGGCTAGATGGAAACACCATATATTTT
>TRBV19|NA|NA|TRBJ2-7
CASSIGPGASYEQYF
TGTGCCAGTAGTATAGGGCCAGGGGCGTCCTACGAGCAGTACTTC
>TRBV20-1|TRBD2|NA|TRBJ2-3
CSARDYAGVSDTQYF
TGCAGTGCTAGAGATTATGCGGGGGTGTCAGATACGCAGTATTTT